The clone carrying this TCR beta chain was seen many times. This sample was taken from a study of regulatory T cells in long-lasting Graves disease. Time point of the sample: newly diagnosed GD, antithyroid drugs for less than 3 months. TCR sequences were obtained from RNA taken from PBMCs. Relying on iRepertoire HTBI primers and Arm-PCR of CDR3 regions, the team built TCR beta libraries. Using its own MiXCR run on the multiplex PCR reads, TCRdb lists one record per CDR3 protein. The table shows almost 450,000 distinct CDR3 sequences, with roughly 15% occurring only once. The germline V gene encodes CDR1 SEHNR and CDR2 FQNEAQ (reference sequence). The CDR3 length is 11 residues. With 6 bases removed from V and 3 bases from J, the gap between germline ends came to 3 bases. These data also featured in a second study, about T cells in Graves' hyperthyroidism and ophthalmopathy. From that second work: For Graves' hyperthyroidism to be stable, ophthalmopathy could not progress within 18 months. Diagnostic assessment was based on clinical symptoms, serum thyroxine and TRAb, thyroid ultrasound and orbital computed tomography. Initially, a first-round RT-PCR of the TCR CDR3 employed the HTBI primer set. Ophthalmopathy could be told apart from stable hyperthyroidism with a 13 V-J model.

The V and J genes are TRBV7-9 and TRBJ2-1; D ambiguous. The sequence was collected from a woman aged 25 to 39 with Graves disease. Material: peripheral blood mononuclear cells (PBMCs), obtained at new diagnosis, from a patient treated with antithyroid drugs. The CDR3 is CASSNYNEQFF. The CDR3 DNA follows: TGTGCCAGCAGTAACTACAATGAGCAGTTCTTC. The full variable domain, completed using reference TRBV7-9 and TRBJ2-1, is DTGVSQNPRHKITKRGQNVTFRCDPISEHNRLYWYRQTLGQGPEFLTYFQNEAQLEKSRLLSDRFSAERPKGSFSTLEIQRTEQGDSAMYLCASSNYNEQFFGPGTRLTVL.